This T cell receptor (beta chain) was sequenced for a study of T cell changes during pregnancy in multiple sclerosis. Assay: immunoSEQ multiplex PCR; the TCRdb copy retains only in-frame clones and omits some. The data show some 39,000 clones, around nine tenths seen once. The germline V gene encodes CDR1 SGHRS and CDR2 YFSETQ. V was clipped by 4 bases and J by 2 bases, with 21 bases between them. The CDR3 runs 17 residues. The source of this sequence is a female donor in good health, enrolled as a control in a pregnancy study. This chain links TRBV5-1 with TRBJ1-2; D is ambiguous. Sequencing used CD4+ T cells from peripheral blood mononuclear cells, obtained in the third trimester of pregnancy. The CDR3 bases are TGCGCCAGCAGCCCTTCAACCCTGGACTCCCGAAACTATGGCTACACCTTC. Translating it yields CASSPSTLDSRNYGYTF.